The 32 T cell receptor beta chains listed next were all sequenced from one sample in a study of T cell responses to AZD1222 COVID-19 vaccine. Profiled with immunoSEQ multiplex PCR; TCRdb holds only in-frame clones, not every one. The table lists roughly 160,000 clones, about 90% of them singletons, with under 2.5% in the top ten. This sample comprised peripheral blood, obtained on day 0 of AZD1222 vaccination. These receptors all come from an adult in good health.

The gene calls are TRBV2 and TRBJ1-2, with 7 bases fitting TRBD1. CDR3 size: 14 residues. Germline CDR1 SNHLY, CDR2 FYNNEI. V lost 1 base to trimming and J lost 4 bases; unmatched junction nucleotides: 3. CDR3 sequence: CASSEDGTAYGYTF. CDR3 bases: TGTGCCAGCAGTGAAGATGGGACAGCCTATGGCTACACCTTC.

The chain links TRBV7-2 to TRBJ2-5; D gene ambiguous. V was clipped by 3 bases and J by 5 bases, with 1 base between them. The CDR3 loop spans 10 amino acids. Germline CDR1 SGHTA, CDR2 FQGNSA. Written as DNA, the CDR3 is TGTGCCAGCAGCTTTGAGACCCAGTACTTC. Its translation: CASSFETQYF.

V usage is TRBV4-3 and J usage is TRBJ1-2, with 9 positions matching TRBD1. V lost 0 bases to trimming and J lost 7 bases; unmatched junction nucleotides: 9. The V gene's germline CDR1 is LGHNA and CDR2 YSLEER. This CDR3 is built from 16 residues. The CDR3 DNA reads TGCGCCAGCAGCCAAGACGGGACAGGGTACCGTGCTGGCTACACCTTC. Translating it yields CASSQDGTGYRAGYTF.

This sequence joins TRBV4-3 and TRBJ1-2, with 8 bases identical to TRBD1. The V and J ends lost 0 bases and 5 bases, in that order; junction bases with no gene match: 2. This CDR3 contains 14 residues. Germline V gene data show CDR1 as LGHNA and CDR2 as YSLEER. In nucleotides, the CDR3 is TGCGCCAGCAGCCAAGACACAGGGGGGTATGGCTACACCTTC. It yields the protein CASSQDTGGYGYTF.

This chain uses TRBV9 with TRBJ2-1, with unresolved D. The ends were cut back, 4 bases at V and 7 bases at J, with 15 bases in the middle. The CDR3 runs 14 residues. Germline lookup yields CDR1 SGDLS and CDR2 YYNGEE. For the CDR3, the DNA is TGTGCCAGCAGCCTACAGCGACACGAAAATGAGCAGTTCTTC. Its protein is CASSLQRHENEQFF.

The chain uses TRBV19 and TRBJ1-5; D perhaps matches TRBD1 (5 bases). This CDR3 is 13 amino acids long. Germline CDR1 reads LNHDA; CDR2 reads SQIVND (reference sequence). The V and J ends lost 6 bases and 5 bases respectively, with 11 bases between them. CDR3 region: CASRWDRYQPQHF. CDR3 sequence (DNA): TGTGCCAGTAGATGGGACCGTTATCAGCCCCAGCATTTT.

The J gene is TRBJ2-1, the V gene TRBV29-1; no clear D. Trimming removed 5 bases from V and 8 bases from J, with 28 bases in between. From germline, CDR1 is SQVTM and CDR2 ANQGSEA. This CDR3 spans 17 amino acids. The CDR3 DNA sequence: TGCAGCGTTTTAAGTATCAGCGTAGGGCTTTCCTTCGATGAGCAGTTCTTC. Amino acids: CSVLSISVGLSFDEQFF.

The rearrangement joins TRBV7-2 to TRBJ1-1; unclear D gene. The germline V gene has CDR1 SGHTA and CDR2 FQGNSA. The V and J ends lost 2 bases and 0 bases respectively, with 19 bases between them. The CDR3 extends over 18 amino acids. CDR3 protein: CASSLIGITTSMNTEAFF. CDR3 in DNA: TGTGCCAGCAGCTTAATAGGGATTACCACATCTATGAACACTGAAGCTTTCTTT.

The V call is TRBV28, the J call TRBJ2-3; the D gene is possibly TRBD1 (6 bases). Germline V gene data show CDR1 as MDHEN and CDR2 as SYDVKM. The CDR3 runs to 15 residues. Trimming shortened V by 5 bases and J by 1 base, and 13 bases separated the two germline ends. DNA of the CDR3: TGTGCCAGCAGTCCCCAGGGGTCTGGCACAGATACGCAGTATTTT. Its translation: CASSPQGSGTDTQYF.

This clone was observed a few times. The chain uses TRBV19 and TRBJ2-1, with TRBD2 matching 15 bases. CDR1 LNHDA and CDR2 SQIVND come from the germline V gene (reference sequence). Germline trimming cut 9 bases from V and 6 bases from J; bases unmatched to any gene: 3. The CDR3 extends over 14 amino acids. The CDR3 DNA sequence: TGTGCCAGCGGACTAGCGGGGGGGGCCAATGAGCAGTTCTTC. As protein: CASGLAGGANEQFF.

This clone was seen once. The chain links TRBV6-5 to TRBJ1-2; perhaps TRBD1 as D (5 bases). V dropped 6 bases and J dropped 2 bases, with 10 bases sitting between them. This CDR3 comprises 13 residues. The germline CDR1 and CDR2 sequences are MNHEY and SVGAGI. CDR3 protein: CASRGTQNYGYTF. The CDR3 DNA is TGTGCCAGCAGGGGGACCCAAAACTATGGCTACACCTTC.

The V and J genes are TRBV4-2 and TRBJ2-2, with 7 bases aligning to TRBD2. The V gene end was trimmed by 6 bases and the J gene end by 2 bases; junction bases not matched to a gene: 12. Looked up from germline, CDR1 is LGHNA and CDR2 is YNFKEQ. The CDR3 contains 17 residues. The CDR3 reads CASRLASLAENTGELFF. The DNA for the CDR3 is TGTGCCAGCAGGCTCGCCAGTCTAGCGGAAAACACCGGGGAGCTGTTTTTT.

The CDR3 sequence is CASSFIQGPYEQYF. In nucleotides, the CDR3 is TGTGCCAGCAGCTTTATACAGGGCCCCTACGAGCAGTACTTC. V is TRBV5-5 and J is TRBJ2-7; possible D gene TRBD1, 6 bases. Germline loops: CDR1 SGHKS, CDR2 YYEKEE (reference sequence). CDR3 size: 14 residues. With 2 bases removed from V and 2 bases from J, the gap between germline ends came to 11 bases.

The chain carries TRBV30 and TRBJ1-1; 7 bases are a match to TRBD1. Trimming removed 2 bases from V and 4 bases from J; junction bases left unmatched: 7. Looked up from germline, CDR1 is GTSNPN and CDR2 is SVGIG (reference sequence). The CDR3 sequence is 14 residues long. The CDR3 is CAWSTIAGGTEAFF. The CDR3 region has the DNA TGTGCCTGGAGTACCATTGCAGGGGGCACTGAAGCTTTCTTT.

The chain combines TRBV4-3 with TRBJ2-5, with D possibly being TRBD1 (6 bases). The CDR3 spans 16 residues. Germline CDR1 LGHNA, CDR2 YSLEER. The V and J ends lost 1 base and 5 bases respectively, with 17 bases between them. The CDR3 is CASSQVGPGASETQYF. The CDR3 nucleotides are TGCGCCAGCAGCCAAGTGGGTCCAGGGGCATCGGAGACCCAGTACTTC.

J is TRBJ1-2 and V is TRBV11-2; the match to TRBD1 covers 7 bases. The CDR3 consists of 14 residues. The germline V gene encodes CDR1 SGHAT and CDR2 FQNNGV. V lost 6 bases and J lost 8; bases outside the gene matches: 12. In nucleotides, the CDR3 is TGTGCCAGCAGACCAACCAGGGGGAGGGGAGGCTACACCTTC. Its protein is CASRPTRGRGGYTF. Using reference TRBV11-2 and TRBJ1-2 for the parts outside the CDR3, the full variable domain is EAGVAQSPRYKIIEKRQSVAFWCNPISGHATLYWYQQILGQGPKLLIQFQNNGVVDDSQLPKDRFSAERLKGVDSTLKIQPAKLEDSAVYLCASRPTRGRGGYTFGSGTRLTVV.

The chain uses TRBV25-1 and TRBJ2-7, with D possibly TRBD1 on 6 matching bases. The V end was cut by 8 bases, the J end by 0 bases, with 11 bases between. The CDR3 is 13 residues long. Germline CDR1 and CDR2: MGHDK and SYGVNS. The CDR3 is CASLGAPSYEQYF. The CDR3 bases are TGTGCCAGCCTGGGGGCCCCCTCCTACGAGCAGTACTTC.

This sequence joins TRBV28 and TRBJ1-5; tentative D call: TRBD1 (6 bases). V gave up 7 bases and J gave up 4 bases, with 14 bases separating them. Germline V gene lookup returns CDR1 MDHEN and CDR2 SYDVKM. The CDR3 has 14 residues. CDR3 amino acids: CASTLTGPNQPQHF. The CDR3 DNA reads as TGTGCCAGCACCCTTACAGGGCCTAATCAGCCCCAGCATTTT.

This clone was recorded only once. The chain uses TRBV11-3 and TRBJ2-1; TRBD2 might be the D (6 bases). CDR3 length: 15 amino acids. Trimming took off 2 bases at V and 4 bases at J, with 12 bases between the two ends. Per germline, CDR1 SGHNT and CDR2 YENEEA. CDR3 in amino acids: CASSLNGRGYNEQFF. In nucleotides, the CDR3 is TGTGCCAGCAGCTTAAATGGGCGGGGATACAATGAGCAGTTCTTC.

CDR3 coding DNA: TGTGCCGCGCTTTCGGACAGAAACGCCCTCCACTTT. This translates into CAALSDRNALHF. The rearrangement links TRBV10-3 to TRBJ1-6, with D possibly TRBD1 on 6 matching bases. Germline CDR1 ENHRY, CDR2 SYGVKD. V lost 11 bases and J lost 14, with 19 bases in between. The CDR3 has 12 residues.

The chain is built from TRBV28 and TRBJ1-2; tentatively, D is TRBD1 (6 bases). The CDR3 totals 15 residues. Germline V gives CDR1 MDHEN, CDR2 SYDVKM. The V end lost 5 bases, the J end lost 1 base, and 14 bases lay between the germline ends. The CDR3 loop is CASSPRQAGNYGYTF. The CDR3 nucleotides read TGTGCCAGCAGTCCAAGACAGGCGGGTAACTATGGCTACACCTTC.

This clone was picked up one time. The chain joins TRBV11-2 to TRBJ1-5; D call uncertain. The CDR3 spans 13 residues. Trimming removed 5 bases at V and 2 bases at J, with 7 bases between. The germline V gene encodes CDR1 SGHAT and CDR2 FQNNGV. CDR3 protein: CASSATGNQPQHF. DNA for the CDR3: TGTGCCAGCAGCGCCACAGGCAATCAGCCCCAGCATTTT. Based on the CDR3 plus reference TRBV11-2 and TRBJ1-5, the full variable domain is EAGVAQSPRYKIIEKRQSVAFWCNPISGHATLYWYQQILGQGPKLLIQFQNNGVVDDSQLPKDRFSAERLKGVDSTLKIQPAKLEDSAVYLCASSATGNQPQHFGDGTRLSIL.

This rearrangement joins TRBV7-2 to TRBJ1-2, with 9 nucleotides matching TRBD1. V lost 1 base, J lost 7 bases, and 7 bases stayed unmatched. Per the germline V gene, CDR1 is SGHTA and CDR2 is FQGNSA. The CDR3 spans 15 residues. Written as DNA, the CDR3 is TGTGCCAGCAGCTTAGGAGACAGGGGGAGAGGTGGCTACACCTTC. Protein: CASSLGDRGRGGYTF.

V usage is TRBV7-9 and J usage is TRBJ1-5, with D uncertain. Germline values: CDR1 SEHNR, CDR2 FQNEAQ (reference sequence). The CDR3 has 14 residues. Trimming took off 1 base at V and 4 bases at J, with 8 bases between the two ends. CDR3 residues: CASSLDALNQPQHF. The CDR3 DNA reads as TGTGCCAGCAGCTTAGACGCGCTTAATCAGCCCCAGCATTTT.

The chain combines TRBV7-9 with TRBJ1-2; 7 positions agree with TRBD1. Germline V lookup: CDR1 SEHNR, CDR2 FQNEAQ (reference sequence). The V segment lost 5 bases and the J segment 2 bases; nucleotides outside the gene matches: 2. The CDR3 sequence is 13 residues long. The CDR3 is CASSGTANYGYTF. DNA of the CDR3: TGTGCCAGCAGCGGGACAGCGAACTATGGCTACACCTTC.

This chain joins TRBV7-8 and TRBJ2-7; perhaps D is TRBD1 or TRBD2 (5 bases each). This CDR3 region has 15 residues. Trimming took 4 bases from V and 3 from J, leaving 16 bases between them. Germline V gives CDR1 SGHVS, CDR2 FQNEAQ. The CDR3 here is CASSYLRGRIYEQYF. The CDR3 nucleotides are TGTGCCAGCAGCTACCTTAGGGGACGGATCTACGAGCAGTACTTC.

The V and J genes are TRBV18 and TRBJ2-2; D is perhaps TRBD1 (6 bases). This CDR3 spans 15 amino acids. The V end was cut by 2 bases, the J end by 1 base, with 8 bases between. Per the germline V gene, CDR1 is KGHSH and CDR2 is LQKENI. The CDR3: CASSPVTGNTGELFF. The CDR3 bases are TGTGCCAGCTCACCAGTGACAGGGAACACCGGGGAGCTGTTTTTT.

The genes are TRBV9 and TRBJ2-7, with no clear D. CDR1 is SGDLS and CDR2 is YYNGEE in the germline V gene. With 0 bases removed from V and 0 bases from J, the gap between germline ends came to 10 bases. This CDR3 comprises 15 residues. CDR3 in DNA: TGTGCCAGCAGCGTAGAGCCAGTCGGCTCCTACGAGCAGTACTTC. It encodes CASSVEPVGSYEQYF. Variable domain in full (rest from reference TRBV9 and TRBJ2-7): DSGVTQTPKHLITATGQRVTLRCSPRSGDLSVYWYQQSLDQGLQFLIQYYNGEERAKGNILERFSAQQFPDLHSELNLSSLELGDSALYFCASSVEPVGSYEQYFGPGTRLTVT.

This clone has just a few counts. The chain links TRBV10-1 to TRBJ2-2; 9 bases map to TRBD2. Germline V gene data show CDR1 as WNHNN and CDR2 as SYGVQD (reference sequence). The CDR3 consists of 15 residues. The ends lost 8 bases at V and 3 bases at J; junction bases unmatched: 7. The CDR3 region has the DNA TGCGCCAGCGGCGTCGCGGGAGGGGACACCGGGGAGCTGTTTTTT. It is translated as CASGVAGGDTGELFF.

This sequence joins TRBV7-2 and TRBJ2-1; TRBD2 matches at 13 bases. Germline values: CDR1 SGHTA, CDR2 FQGNSA. Trimming removed 2 bases from V and 7 bases from J; junction bases left unmatched: 5. CDR3 length: 16 amino acids. The chain's CDR3 is CASSLTSGRARNEQFF. Written as DNA, the CDR3 is TGTGCCAGCAGCTTAACTAGCGGGAGGGCTAGGAATGAGCAGTTCTTC.

The V call is TRBV19, the J call TRBJ1-4, with 12 bases that match TRBD1. CDR3 size: 18 residues. CDR1 is LNHDA and CDR2 is SQIVND in the germline V gene (reference sequence). With 3 bases clipped from V and 1 base from J, the junction kept 6 bases outside the gene matches. In DNA, the CDR3 is TGTGCCAGTAGTATCGGGACAGGGGGCGTCGGAACTAATGAAAAACTGTTTTTT. It specifies CASSIGTGGVGTNEKLFF.

V gene TRBV7-3 combines with J gene TRBJ2-1; possible D gene TRBD2, 6 bases. The CDR3 extends over 14 amino acids. Trimming shortened V by 0 bases and J by 12 bases, and 15 bases separated the two germline ends. Germline V gives CDR1 SGHTA, CDR2 FQGTGA. The CDR3: CASSLTGTPSGQFF. The CDR3 nucleotides are TGTGCCAGCAGCTTAACGGGGACTCCCTCTGGGCAGTTCTTC. The entire variable domain, with the rest obtained from reference TRBV7-3 and TRBJ2-1, is as follows: GAGVSQTPSNKVTEKGKYVELRCDPISGHTALYWYRQSLGQGPEFLIYFQGTGAADDSGLPNDRFFAVRPEGSVSTLKIQRTERGDSAVYLCASSLTGTPSGQFFGPGTRLTVL.